This record concerns one T cell receptor beta chain sequence. The CDR3 covers 15 residues. With 1 base removed from V and 1 base from J, the gap between germline ends came to 8 bases. Germline V gene sequence: CDR1 MGHRA, CDR2 YSYEKL. 60 Vbeta and 13 Jbeta primers were used in PCR. TCRdb keeps only in-frame clones here, not all; method: immunoSEQ multiplex PCR. The sample includes about 110,000 clones, 76% seen only once; the top ten take roughly an eighth. These data originate in a study of cytomegalovirus exposure and HLA in healthy donors. Sequenced: PBMCs. The TCR sequence derives from a man in his thirties or forties in good health and CMV-seropositive. The gene calls are TRBV4-1 and TRBJ2-1; possible D gene TRBD2, 6 bases. The CDR3 DNA reads TGCGCCAGCAGCCAAGCCGGGACTTCCTACAATGAGCAGTTCTTC. It yields the protein CASSQAGTSYNEQFF.